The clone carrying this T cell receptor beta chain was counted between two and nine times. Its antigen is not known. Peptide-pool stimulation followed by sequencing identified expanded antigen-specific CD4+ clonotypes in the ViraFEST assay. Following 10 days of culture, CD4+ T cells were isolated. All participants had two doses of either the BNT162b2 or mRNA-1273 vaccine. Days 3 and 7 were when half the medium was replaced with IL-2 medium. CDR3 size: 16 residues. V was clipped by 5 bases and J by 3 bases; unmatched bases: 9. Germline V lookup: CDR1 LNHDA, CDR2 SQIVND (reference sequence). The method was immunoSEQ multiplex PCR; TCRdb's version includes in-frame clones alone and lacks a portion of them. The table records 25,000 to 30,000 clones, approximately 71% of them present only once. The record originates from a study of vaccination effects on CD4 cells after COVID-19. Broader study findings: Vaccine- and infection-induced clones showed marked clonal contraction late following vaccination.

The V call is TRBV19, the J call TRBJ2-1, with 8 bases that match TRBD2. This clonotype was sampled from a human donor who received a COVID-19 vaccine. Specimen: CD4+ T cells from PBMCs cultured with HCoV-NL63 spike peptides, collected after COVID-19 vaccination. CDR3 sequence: CASSATLAGLYNEQFF. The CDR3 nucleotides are TGTGCCAGTAGTGCCACCTTAGCGGGACTCTACAATGAGCAGTTCTTC.